The clone carrying this TCR beta chain was recorded only once. This sample was taken from a study of blood T cell repertoires in COVID-19. The method was immunoSEQ multiplex PCR; TCRdb's version includes in-frame clones alone and lacks a portion of them. The data contain more than 300,000 clones, almost 90% of them seen just once; the ten biggest clones take up 7% to 8%. Looked up from germline, CDR1 is SGDLS and CDR2 is YYNGEE. The CDR3 contains 14 residues. V shed 3 bases, J shed 3 bases, and the junction held 6 bases outside the gene matches. This sequence was found in a woman in her 70s with COVID-19, enrolled during active disease. The V call is TRBV9, the J call TRBJ2-7, with 7 bases fitting TRBD1. The source material was peripheral blood. The CDR3 DNA is TGTGCCAGCAGCGCGACAGGGATCGTCTACGAGCAGTACTTC. Protein: CASSATGIVYEQYF. Full variable domain (outside the CDR3, taken from reference TRBV9 and TRBJ2-7): DSGVTQTPKHLITATGQRVTLRCSPRSGDLSVYWYQQSLDQGLQFLIQYYNGEERAKGNILERFSAQQFPDLHSELNLSSLELGDSALYFCASSATGIVYEQYFGPGTRLTVT.